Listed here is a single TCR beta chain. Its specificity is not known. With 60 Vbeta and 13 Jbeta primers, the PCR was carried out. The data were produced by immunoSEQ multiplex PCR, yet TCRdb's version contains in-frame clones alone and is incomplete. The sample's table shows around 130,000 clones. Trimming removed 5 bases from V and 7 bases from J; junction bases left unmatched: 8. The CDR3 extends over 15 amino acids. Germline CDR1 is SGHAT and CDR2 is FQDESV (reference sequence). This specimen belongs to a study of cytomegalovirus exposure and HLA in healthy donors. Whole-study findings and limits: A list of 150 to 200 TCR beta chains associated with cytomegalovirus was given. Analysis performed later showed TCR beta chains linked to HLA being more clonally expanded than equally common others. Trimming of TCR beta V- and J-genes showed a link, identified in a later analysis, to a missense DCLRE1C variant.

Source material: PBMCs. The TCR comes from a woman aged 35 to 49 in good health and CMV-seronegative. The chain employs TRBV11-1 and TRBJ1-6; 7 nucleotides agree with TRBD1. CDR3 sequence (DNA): TGTGCCAGCAGCCGGGAGACAGGGCCCAATTCACCCCTCCACTTT. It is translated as CASSRETGPNSPLHF.